This entry concerns a single T cell receptor (beta chain). Its antigen remains unknown. This sample is drawn from a study of T cell clones after liver transplantation. General observations from the study: Compared with third party-reactive sequences, donor-reactive ones declined more, independent of withdrawal success.

Libraries were prepared by immunoSEQ multiplex PCR; TCRdb keeps only in-frame clonotypes and omits some of them. Found here are some 80,000 clones, less than 90% of them singletons; the top ten hold about 2%. The CDR3 loop spans 13 amino acids. V dropped 8 bases and J dropped 5 bases, with 14 bases sitting between them. Germline values: CDR1 MNHNY, CDR2 SVGAGI (reference sequence). The clonotype comes from a human patient who received a liver transplant. Some T cells may be graft donor cells. The material sequenced was CD4+ T cells from blood, taken less than 50 months after liver transplant. V gene TRBV6-6 combines with J gene TRBJ2-3; D is perhaps TRBD1 (5 bases). CDR3 sequence (DNA): TGTGCCAGCGGCCCCAGGGTGATAGATACGCAGTATTTT. It encodes CASGPRVIDTQYF.